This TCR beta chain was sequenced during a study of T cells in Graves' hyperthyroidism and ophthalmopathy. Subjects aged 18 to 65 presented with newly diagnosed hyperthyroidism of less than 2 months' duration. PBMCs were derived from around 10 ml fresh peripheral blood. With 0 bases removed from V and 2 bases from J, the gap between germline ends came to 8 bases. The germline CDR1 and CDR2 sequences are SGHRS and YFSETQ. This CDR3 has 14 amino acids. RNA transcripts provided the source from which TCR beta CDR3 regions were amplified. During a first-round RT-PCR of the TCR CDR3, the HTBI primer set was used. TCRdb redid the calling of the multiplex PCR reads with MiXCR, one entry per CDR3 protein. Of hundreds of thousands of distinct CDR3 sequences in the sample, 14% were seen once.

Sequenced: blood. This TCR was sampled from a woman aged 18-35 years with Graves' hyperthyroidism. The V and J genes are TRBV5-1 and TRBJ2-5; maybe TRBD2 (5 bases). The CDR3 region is CASSLGAAQETQYF. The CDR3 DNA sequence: TGCGCCAGCAGCTTGGGAGCGGCACAAGAGACCCAGTACTTC.